One sample yielded the 12 T cell receptor beta chains listed below, sequenced in a study of PD-1 blockade in classical Hodgkin lymphoma. Stated time point: cycle 4 day 1 (C4D1), after 5 to 7 weeks of nivolumab. Every one of the patients relapsed after autologous stem cell transplantation (brentuximab vedotin exposure was variable). Magnetic negative selection was used to purify CD4+ T cells from thawed PBMCs. The assay was immunoSEQ multiplex PCR, and TCRdb's table has in-frame clones only and misses some. Of about 17,000 clones listed, around 80% are singletons. This specimen consisted of CD4+ T cells from blood, obtained before the fourth cycle of nivolumab. These receptors originate from a human donor with classical Hodgkin lymphoma.

V gene TRBV2 combines with J gene TRBJ1-5; D might be TRBD1 (5 bases). Deletions cut 1 base from V and 4 bases from J, with 8 bases between. This CDR3 contains 14 residues. The germline V gene has CDR1 SNHLY and CDR2 FYNNEI. As DNA, the CDR3 is TGTGCCAGCAGTGAAGGGGGCCCGAATCAGCCCCAGCATTTT. Its translation is CASSEGGPNQPQHF.

CDR3 amino acids: CASSITSGGTETQYF. The CDR3 DNA reads as TGTGCCAGCAGTATAACTAGCGGGGGAACAGAGACCCAGTACTTC. The chain has TRBV6-5 and TRBJ2-5; 11 positions match TRBD2. The J segment lost 4 bases and the V segment lost 5 bases, leaving 6 bases of the junction unmatched. This CDR3 is 15 amino acids long. The germline V gene encodes CDR1 MNHEY and CDR2 SVGAGI.

This clone was counted between two and nine times. The chain is built from TRBV16 and TRBJ1-1; D uncertain. The CDR3 runs to 12 residues. In germline, CDR1 is KGHSY, CDR2 FQNENV. Trimming pared 3 bases from V and 3 bases from J, leaving 5 bases between. The DNA for the CDR3 is TGTGCCAGCAGCCACCGGGACACTGAAGCTTTCTTT. Protein product: CASSHRDTEAFF.

This sequence joins TRBV5-1 and TRBJ2-7, with TRBD1 matching 9 bases. The germline V gene has CDR1 SGHRS and CDR2 YFSETQ. CDR3 length: 18 residues. V trimming: 3 bases; J trimming: 5 bases; junction bases outside the gene matches: 18. The CDR3 is CASSYRWDREVRKDEQYF. CDR3 nucleotides: TGCGCCAGCAGCTACCGTTGGGACAGGGAGGTTAGGAAGGACGAGCAGTACTTC.

The gene calls are TRBV11-1 and TRBJ2-1; possibly TRBD2 for D (5 bases). Germline-derived CDR1 and CDR2 are SGHAT and FQDESV (reference sequence). The V and J ends lost 1 base and 4 bases respectively, with 11 bases between them. The CDR3 runs to 15 residues. The CDR3 DNA follows: TGTGCCAGCAGCTTAGAGTGGACGGGATACAATGAGCAGTTCTTC. It translates to CASSLEWTGYNEQFF.

The chain uses TRBV7-9 and TRBJ2-3; 8 nucleotides line up with TRBD2. Germline V gives CDR1 SEHNR, CDR2 FQNEAQ (reference sequence). J gave up 0 bases and V 11 bases, and 13 bases lay outside the gene matches. This CDR3 region has 16 residues. CDR3 nucleotide sequence: TGTGCCGGGAGCCCTAGCGGGTCCCCTAGCACAGATACGCAGTATTTT. It yields the protein CAGSPSGSPSTDTQYF.

The chain is built from TRBV7-9 and TRBJ2-1; 13 bases are shared with TRBD2. Germline V gene lookup returns CDR1 SEHNR and CDR2 FQNEAQ (reference sequence). V trimming: 1 base; J trimming: 8 bases; junction bases outside the gene matches: 2. The CDR3 contains 15 residues. The CDR3 is CASSLGLAGGDEQFF. The CDR3 nucleotides read TGTGCCAGCAGCTTAGGACTAGCGGGGGGCGATGAGCAGTTCTTC.

The rearrangement uses TRBV2 and TRBJ2-5, with 10 bases aligning to TRBD2. Germline V gene lookup returns CDR1 SNHLY and CDR2 FYNNEI. The CDR3 has 13 amino acids. The trim removed 10 bases at V and 4 bases at J, leaving 6 bases unmatched. The CDR3 loop is CATRGTSVETQYF. The DNA of the CDR3 is TGTGCCACCCGAGGGACTAGCGTAGAGACCCAGTACTTC.

V usage is TRBV6-6 and J usage is TRBJ1-5; D is possibly TRBD1 (5 bases). This CDR3 region has 13 residues. Trimming left V 5 bases short and J 3 bases short, with 8 bases between. Germline V gene data show CDR1 as MNHNY and CDR2 as SVGAGI (reference sequence). The CDR3, as DNA: TGTGCCAGCAGTCAGGGCCTCAATCAGCCCCAGCATTTT. It is translated as CASSQGLNQPQHF.

The gene calls are TRBV7-2 and TRBJ2-7; 8 bases fit TRBD2. The CDR3 runs 16 residues. V shed 2 bases and J 1 base; nucleotides not matched to a gene: 7. The germline gives CDR1 SGHTA, CDR2 FQGNSA. The DNA of the CDR3 is TGTGCCAGCAGCTTACACCAGCGGGAGTTGTCCTACGAGCAGTACTTC. As protein: CASSLHQRELSYEQYF. The full variable domain, its missing parts supplied by reference TRBV7-2 and TRBJ2-7, is GAGVSQSPSNKVTEKGKDVELRCDPISGHTALYWYRQSLGQGLEFLIYFQGNSAPDKSGLPSDRFSAERTGGSVSTLTIQRTQQEDSAVYLCASSLHQRELSYEQYFGPGTRLTVT.

The table lists this clone with a few counts. The V call is TRBV10-3, the J call TRBJ2-1, with no clear D. V was clipped by 6 bases and J by 7 bases, with 7 bases between them. The CDR3 spans 11 residues. CDR1 and CDR2 (germline): ENHRY, SYGVKD. CDR3 sequence reads: CAISSANEQFF. CDR3 in DNA: TGTGCCATCAGCTCAGCAAATGAGCAGTTCTTC.

V usage is TRBV28 and J usage is TRBJ1-5; 8 nucleotides align to TRBD1. V dropped 2 bases and J dropped 6; count of bases not matched to a gene: 12. The germline V gene encodes CDR1 MDHEN and CDR2 SYDVKM. The CDR3 sequence is 17 residues long. The chain's CDR3 is CASSLGLGQGGTQPQHF. The CDR3 region has the DNA TGTGCCAGCAGTTTAGGGCTAGGACAGGGCGGTACTCAGCCCCAGCATTTT.